This TCR beta chain emerged from a study of blood T cell repertoires in COVID-19. The method was immunoSEQ multiplex PCR; TCRdb's version includes in-frame clones alone and lacks a portion of them. Here the sample spans a few hundred thousand clones, approximately 86% being singletons. Germline V gene lookup returns CDR1 SNHLY and CDR2 FYNNEI. The CDR3 runs to 14 residues. Germline trimming cut 10 bases from V and 2 bases from J; bases unmatched to any gene: 8. Material: PBMCs or T cells enriched from blood (not recorded which). The chain combines TRBV2 with TRBJ1-1; 9 positions agree with TRBD1. This receptor was taken from a woman aged 60 to 75 who had recovered from COVID-19. The DNA for the CDR3 is TGTGCCACGGGACAGGGAGGGAGAAACACTGAAGCTTTCTTT. This encodes CATGQGGRNTEAFF.